The rows below give T cell receptor beta chains drawn from one sample of a study of regulatory T cells in long-lasting Graves disease. One entry per CDR3 protein, called by TCRdb with MiXCR from the multiplex PCR reads. Of 550,000 to 600,000 distinct CDR3 sequences detected, roughly a sixth appear once; the ten largest clones hold 12%. The same sample was also studied in work on T cells in Graves' hyperthyroidism and ophthalmopathy.

This specimen consisted of peripheral blood mononuclear cells (PBMCs), obtained at new diagnosis, from a patient treated with antithyroid drugs. The receptors were sampled from a man younger than 35 with Graves disease. CDR3s include the opening cysteine and the closing phenylalanine or tryptophan. A D gene is named only where the DNA matches it firmly. Clone size is given for some rows only: seen once, a few or many times, or a class if the clone is expanded.

v_call	cdr3_length	d_call	j_call	clone_size	cdr3_aa	cdr3_nt
TRBV9	14	-	TRBJ2-7	few	CASSVFVRADEQYF	TGTGCCAGCAGCGTATTCGTCAGGGCGGACGAGCAGTACTTC
TRBV6-1	14	TRBD2	TRBJ2-7	many	CASNGAGGSYEQYF	TGTGCCAGCAATGGAGCGGGAGGCTCCTACGAGCAGTACTTC
TRBV6-1	17	TRBD2	TRBJ2-7	many	CASSPGLAVPIGYEQYF	TGTGCCAGCAGCCCTGGACTAGCGGTTCCAATTGGCTACGAGCAGTACTTC
TRBV2	14	TRBD1	TRBJ2-1	-	CASRLTGPHNEQFF	TGTGCCAGCAGATTGACAGGGCCGCACAATGAGCAGTTCTTC
TRBV5-1	19	TRBD1	TRBJ2-1	-	CASSSLRTGSVRGYNEQFF	TGCGCCAGCAGCTCCCTGAGGACAGGCTCGGTAAGAGGGTACAATGAGCAGTTCTTC
TRBV28	12	-	TRBJ2-7	many	CASSNYLYEQYF	TGTGCCAGCAGTAATTACCTCTACGAGCAGTACTTC
TRBV7-2	13	TRBD1	TRBJ2-1	many	CASSPGQVGEQFF	TGTGCCAGCAGCCCTGGACAGGTTGGTGAGCAGTTCTTC
TRBV30	15	-	TRBJ1-6	-	CAWNLGGTNNSPLHF	TGTGCCTGGAACCTGGGCGGGACAAATAATTCACCCCTCCACTTT
TRBV20-1	12	TRBD2	TRBJ2-7	-	CSAIAGEYEQYF	TGCAGTGCTATAGCGGGAGAGTACGAGCAGTACTTC
TRBV11-2	12	-	TRBJ1-2	-	CASSSTGPRYTF	TGTGCCAGCAGCTCAACAGGTCCCCGCTACACCTTC
TRBV9	16	TRBD1	TRBJ2-1	-	CASSPGRGRGVNEQFF	TGTGCCAGCAGCCCCGGTAGGGGGCGTGGGGTCAATGAGCAGTTCTTC
TRBV2	15	-	TRBJ2-7	many	CASTRGSVSSYEQYF	TGTGCCAGCACCCGAGGGAGCGTTAGCTCCTACGAGCAGTACTTC
TRBV3-1	16	TRBD1	TRBJ1-2	many	CASSQDGGQGWDGYTF	TGTGCCAGCAGCCAAGATGGAGGACAGGGATGGGATGGCTACACCTTC
TRBV28	14	-	TRBJ2-1	many	CASSFGLDGNEQFF	TGTGCCAGCAGTTTTGGGCTAGATGGAAATGAGCAGTTCTTC
TRBV20-1	12	-	TRBJ2-7	many	CSARGTVYEQYF	TGCAGTGCTAGAGGGACTGTCTACGAGCAGTACTTC
TRBV5-1	13	-	TRBJ2-5	many	CASSSGTQETQYF	TGTGCCAGCAGTTCAGGGACCCAAGAGACCCAGTACTTC
TRBV5-4	15	TRBD1	TRBJ2-7	-	CASSLRDRSSYEQYF	TGTGCCAGCAGCTTGAGGGACAGGAGCTCCTACGAGCAGTACTTC
TRBV4-1	14	-	TRBJ1-2	few	CASSQGGRAVGYTF	TGCGCCAGCAGCCAAGGGGGACGGGCGGTCGGCTACACCTTC
TRBV2	13	-	TRBJ2-7	many	CATSDPSSYEQYF	TGTGCCACCTCGGACCCTAGCTCCTACGAGCAGTACTTC
TRBV12-5	15	-	TRBJ2-1	few	CASGLTESSYNEQFF	TGTGCTAGTGGTTTGACCGAAAGCTCCTACAATGAGCAGTTCTTC
TRBV10-3	12	-	TRBJ2-7	few	CAISDTGVEQYF	TGTGCCATCAGTGATACGGGGGTAGAGCAGTACTTC
TRBV10-3	14	-	TRBJ2-1	few	CAISPGRENNEQFF	TGTGCCATCAGCCCGGGGCGCGAAAACAATGAGCAGTTCTTC
TRBV30	14	TRBD1	TRBJ2-3	many	CAGRPEQGPDTQYF	TGTGCCGGAAGACCCGAACAGGGGCCAGATACGCAGTATTTT
TRBV20-1	15	-	TRBJ2-2	many	CSARRVRENTGELFF	TGCAGTGCTAGAAGGGTACGGGAAAACACCGGGGAGCTGTTTTTT
TRBV9	15	-	TRBJ2-7	-	CASTPDLTSSYEQYF	TGTGCCAGCACCCCGGACTTGACAAGCTCCTACGAGCAGTACTTC
TRBV5-1	16	TRBD2	TRBJ2-3	many	CASSLGLAGLSDTQYF	TGCGCCAGCAGCTTGGGACTAGCGGGACTGTCAGATACGCAGTATTTT
TRBV9	13	-	TRBJ2-1	few	CASSDRVGNEQFF	TGTGCCAGCAGCGACAGGGTTGGCAATGAGCAGTTCTTC
TRBV4-1	16	-	TRBJ2-7	-	CASSQETYMSSYEQYF	TGCGCCAGCAGCCAAGAAACGTACATGAGCTCCTACGAGCAGTACTTC
TRBV28	19	TRBD1	TRBJ1-5	-	CASSKTNRDRDYSNQPQHF	TGTGCCAGCAGCAAAACCAACCGGGACAGAGATTATAGCAATCAGCCCCAGCATTTT
TRBV12-3/TRBV12-4	13	TRBD2	TRBJ2-5	many	CASRSSGKETQYF	TGTGCCAGCAGATCAAGCGGGAAAGAGACCCAGTACTTC
TRBV9	16	TRBD2	TRBJ2-2	-	CASSLTLLATTGELFF	TGTGCCAGCAGCCTCACCCTACTAGCGACCACCGGGGAGCTGTTTTTT
TRBV5-1	15	TRBD2	TRBJ2-7	many	CASSSLAGVPYEQYF	TGCGCCAGCAGCTCCCTAGCGGGAGTTCCCTACGAGCAGTACTTC
TRBV6-1	15	-	TRBJ1-1	many	CASKFLRVTNTEAFF	TGTGCCAGCAAGTTCCTCCGGGTGACGAACACTGAAGCTTTCTTT
TRBV20-1	13	TRBD2	TRBJ2-1	-	CSAASTGRDEQFF	TGCAGTGCTGCCTCGACTGGGAGGGATGAGCAGTTCTTC
TRBV5-1	15	-	TRBJ1-4	-	CASSLGPATNEKLFF	TGCGCCAGCAGCCTGGGCCCGGCAACTAATGAAAAACTGTTTTTT
TRBV11-2	13	-	TRBJ1-2	many	CASSTDRSYGYTF	TGTGCCAGCAGTACTGACAGGTCCTATGGCTACACCTTC